These T cell receptor beta chains were read from a single sample in a study of cytomegalovirus exposure and HLA in healthy donors. The protocol was immunoSEQ multiplex PCR, while the TCRdb copy is restricted to in-frame clones and leaves out a portion. The sample includes about 200,000 clones, approximately 82% of them seen just once. The sequenced sample consisted of PBMCs. The receptors derive from a woman younger than 45 in good health and CMV-seropositive. Both conserved end residues are part of each CDR3. A D gene is named only where the DNA matches it firmly. The listing skips clone size in some rows; elsewhere it reads once, few, many or a size class.

CDR3 DNA	CDR3 protein	D gene	clone size	V gene	J gene
TGTGCCAGCAGCCCCCTCCCGGGACTAGCGGGGGCCTACAATGAGCAGTTCTTC	CASSPLPGLAGAYNEQFF	TRBD2	-	TRBV9	TRBJ2-1
TGTGCCAGCAGCGAGCCCGCCAGGGGCGAGAATGAAGCTTTCTTT	CASSEPARGENEAFF	-	few	TRBV9	TRBJ1-1
TGCGCCAGCAGCCAAGAAGGCCAGGCGAACACCGGGGAGCTGTTTTTT	CASSQEGQANTGELFF	-	-	TRBV4-1	TRBJ2-2
TGTGCCAGCAGCCTCTTAATGACAGGGACCGATGAGCAGTTCTTC	CASSLLMTGTDEQFF	TRBD1	-	TRBV5-6	TRBJ2-1
TGTGCCAGCAGCCCCAGGACAGGGTTTGGGCAGCCCCAGCATTTT	CASSPRTGFGQPQHF	TRBD1	-	TRBV28	TRBJ1-5
TGTGCCAGCAGTTACAGAGGAGAGATTTACGAGCAGTACTTC	CASSYRGEIYEQYF	-	-	TRBV6-5	TRBJ2-7
TGCAGCGTCACCGGACTAGCGGGAGGTCAATACAATGAGCAGTTCTTC	CSVTGLAGGQYNEQFF	TRBD2	-	TRBV29-1	TRBJ2-1
TGCGCCAGCAGCTGGGGCGAGACGCGGGAGACCCAGTACTTC	CASSWGETRETQYF	-	-	TRBV5-1	TRBJ2-5
TGCGCCAGCAGTGAGTCGGGGGCCATCTATGGCTACACCTTC	CASSESGAIYGYTF	-	-	TRBV10-2	TRBJ1-2
TGTGCCAGCAGCTTGGATCGGGACTATGGCTACACCTTC	CASSLDRDYGYTF	-	-	TRBV5-4	TRBJ1-2
TGTGCCAGCAGTCGCCGACTCAGGGGGCGCGGCGAGCAGTACTTC	CASSRRLRGRGEQYF	TRBD1	-	TRBV28	TRBJ2-7
TGTGCCAGCAGTCCCGGGACAGGGGTTAATGAAAAACTGTTTTTT	CASSPGTGVNEKLFF	TRBD1	-	TRBV6-1	TRBJ1-4
TGTGCCAGCAGCGCGGGACAGTTCGGCAATCAGCCCCAGCATTTT	CASSAGQFGNQPQHF	TRBD1	-	TRBV7-6	TRBJ1-5
TGTGCCAGCAGCGTAACCCGACTAGCGGGAGGGTATAATGAGCAGTTCTTC	CASSVTRLAGGYNEQFF	TRBD2	-	TRBV9	TRBJ2-1
TGTGCCATCAGTCTCGACTCGCCAAGCACAGATACGCAGTATTTT	CAISLDSPSTDTQYF	-	-	TRBV10-3	TRBJ2-3
TGTGCCAGCAGTTTGACAGTAAGCTCTGGGGCCAACGTCCTGACTTTC	CASSLTVSSGANVLTF	-	once	TRBV27	TRBJ2-6
TGTGCCAGCAGCGGACAGGGATTTGGTCAGCCCCAGCATTTT	CASSGQGFGQPQHF	TRBD1	-	TRBV6-1	TRBJ1-5
TGTGCCACCAGCAGAGCCCTAGCGGGAGGGTATTACGAGCAGTACTTC	CATSRALAGGYYEQYF	TRBD2	-	TRBV15	TRBJ2-7
TGTGCCAGCAGAAAAACAGGGAGCTCCTACGAGCAGTACTTC	CASRKTGSSYEQYF	-	-	TRBV25-1	TRBJ2-7
TGCGCCAGCAGTGAGTTTAGGGGGATCTACGAGCAGTACTTC	CASSEFRGIYEQYF	-	-	TRBV10-2	TRBJ2-7
TGTGCCAGCAGCTCCACAGTCCGGGAGACCCAGTACTTC	CASSSTVRETQYF	-	-	TRBV11-2	TRBJ2-5
TGCGCCAGCAGCCGCAAAACCGGGGAAGGCAATGAGCAGTTCTTC	CASSRKTGEGNEQFF	-	-	TRBV4-1	TRBJ2-1
TGTGCCAGAAGCTTAGCGGACAGGGGACTACCTTATGGCTACACCTTC	CARSLADRGLPYGYTF	-	-	TRBV7-5	TRBJ1-2
TGTGCCTGGAGGGAAAAAACTAACAATGAGCAGTTCTTC	CAWREKTNNEQFF	-	-	TRBV30	TRBJ2-1
TGTGCCAGCAGTTTAAAGGGGCGCGCCTACGAGCAGTACTTC	CASSLKGRAYEQYF	-	-	TRBV27	TRBJ2-7
TGCGCCAGCAGCTTAACAGGTGACCTTTACGAGCAGTACTTC	CASSLTGDLYEQYF	-	-	TRBV5-1	TRBJ2-7
TGCGCCAGCAGCCAGAGGGTGGGTCAGCCCCAGCATTTT	CASSQRVGQPQHF	-	few	TRBV4-1	TRBJ1-5
TGTGCCTGGAGACAGGGACAGGACACTGAAGCTTTCTTT	CAWRQGQDTEAFF	TRBD1	-	TRBV30	TRBJ1-1
TGTGCCAGCAGTCGGGACAGGGGGCAACGGACTGAAGCTTTCTTT	CASSRDRGQRTEAFF	TRBD1	-	TRBV2	TRBJ1-1
TGTGCCAGCAGTTCGAGCGGGAGATTCAATGAGCAGTTCTTC	CASSSSGRFNEQFF	TRBD2	once	TRBV27	TRBJ2-1
TGTGCCAGCACGGGGGGAGTGAGCACAGATACGCAGTATTTT	CASTGGVSTDTQYF	TRBD2	once	TRBV2	TRBJ2-3
TGTGCCAGCAGCTTAGCTAGAGATACGCAGTATTTT	CASSLARDTQYF	-	-	TRBV7-9	TRBJ2-3
TGTGCTAGCAGCTTCGGACTAGCGGGAGCGGATGAGCAGTTCTTC	CASSFGLAGADEQFF	TRBD2	-	TRBV7-7	TRBJ2-1
TGTGCCAGCAGCTACAACGGCGGACTAGCGGTATACGAGCAGTACTTC	CASSYNGGLAVYEQYF	TRBD2	once	TRBV7-2	TRBJ2-7
TGTGCCAGCAGCTCGGCCTTTGCGGGGCGACCCTACGAGCAGTACTTC	CASSSAFAGRPYEQYF	-	-	TRBV5-6	TRBJ2-7
TGTGCCAGCAGCTTTCGGGACAGGGACTATGGCTACACCTTC	CASSFRDRDYGYTF	TRBD1	-	TRBV11-2	TRBJ1-2
TGCAGCGTTGACACGACCGGGACAGGGTACAATGAGCAGTTCTTC	CSVDTTGTGYNEQFF	TRBD1	-	TRBV29-1	TRBJ2-1
TGTGCCAGCAGTTACTCGGGCAGCCCGGGAGAGCAGTACTTC	CASSYSGSPGEQYF	-	-	TRBV6-5	TRBJ2-7
TGTGCCAGCAGGACACCCCATGGGGGCCTCGGGGGGACTGAAGCTTTCTTT	CASRTPHGGLGGTEAFF	-	-	TRBV28	TRBJ1-1
TGTGCCAGCAGCGTAGATCAAAGGGGCGAAAAACTGTTTTTT	CASSVDQRGEKLFF	-	few	TRBV9	TRBJ1-4
TGTGCCAGCAGTCCAACCCCCGCTAGCGGGAGCCTCTATACGCAGTATTTT	CASSPTPASGSLYTQYF	TRBD2	-	TRBV27	TRBJ2-3
TGTGCCAGCAGCCCTCGACTGACGGGGGGGAATGAGCAGTTCTTC	CASSPRLTGGNEQFF	TRBD2	-	TRBV7-2	TRBJ2-1
TGCGCCAGCAGGGAGGAAGGCTATGGCTACACCTTC	CASREEGYGYTF	-	-	TRBV5-1	TRBJ1-2
TGCAGCGTTACAGGGGGGTCTCCGTACGAGCAGTACTTC	CSVTGGSPYEQYF	TRBD1	-	TRBV29-1	TRBJ2-7
TGTGCCAGCAGTTACGCCGACGCACAGGGCCTCGAGCAGTACTTC	CASSYADAQGLEQYF	-	-	TRBV6-6	TRBJ2-7
TGTGCCAGCTCACCGGACAGGGGAGAAGCTTTCTTT	CASSPDRGEAFF	TRBD1	once	TRBV18	TRBJ1-1
TGTGCCAGCAGTACCGACAGGGCCGACGGCTACACCTTC	CASSTDRADGYTF	TRBD1	-	TRBV2	TRBJ1-2
TGTGCCACCAGCATGGGGACTAGCGGGCTGTTGGATGAGCAGTTCTTC	CATSMGTSGLLDEQFF	TRBD2	-	TRBV15	TRBJ2-1
TGTGCCAGCTATACAGGGGGCTGGAACACTGAAGCTTTCTTT	CASYTGGWNTEAFF	TRBD1	-	TRBV18	TRBJ1-1
TGTGCCAGCCCACCCATTCCGGAGCGGGCCTACACAGATACGCAGTATTTT	CASPPIPERAYTDTQYF	-	once	TRBV28	TRBJ2-3